This record covers a single T cell receptor beta chain. V lost 6 bases and J 12 bases, leaving 18 bases between the germline ends. Germline V gives CDR1 DFQATT, CDR2 SNEGSKA (reference sequence). This CDR3 contains 11 residues. This specimen belongs to a study of shared clonotypes between healthy human individuals. Some clones are missing from TCRdb's copy, which holds only in-frame ones; the method was immunoSEQ multiplex PCR. Among a few hundred thousand clones listed, 79% were seen once. Caucasian adults living in Nashville, Tennessee, provided all samples. Sequencing was performed on PBMCs. This chain uses TRBV20-1 with TRBJ2-7; D tentatively fits TRBD1 or TRBD2 (6 bases each). The TCR was taken from a woman aged 40 to 55 in good health. Some clones in this sample may be carry-over from other donors' samples. CDR3 DNA sequence: TGCAGTGCCAGGGGAAGGGAGGACTCGTACTTC. It is translated as CSARGREDSYF.